Shown below are 29 T cell receptor beta chains from a single sample sequenced in a study of beta chain features in type 1 diabetes (dated by TCRdb to about 2018). Study-level results and caveats: In all four CD4+ subsets, TCRB CDR3 length was moderately but significantly shorter in type 1 diabetes patients.

The antigens these receptors bind are not known. The library relied on the immunoSEQ multiplex PCR assay. All of the isolated RNA was reverse transcribed with the High Capacity cDNA Reverse Transcription Kit, so expressed TCRB transcripts were sequenced. TCRdb re-hosts the immuneACCESS table, in-frame sequences only. Its copies lack some clones; in the studies checked, an unresolved V gene accounts for under half of them, and the cause for the rest is not known. The sample contains some 290,000 clones, roughly an eighth of them found a single time. Clones ranked in the top ten supply about 0.017% of the sample. Sequenced sample: naive CD4+ T cells from blood. Reading the label with the study, this specimen's cell subset or site is: true naive CD4+ T cells. The receptors here all came from a man younger than 45 with type 1 diabetes.

This clone was picked up a small number of times. The chain employs TRBV29-1 and TRBJ2-5, with TRBD2 matching over 15 bases. The V and J ends lost 7 bases and 2 bases, in that order; junction bases with no gene match: 8. The germline V gene encodes CDR1 SQVTM and CDR2 ANQGSEA. CDR3 length: 16 amino acids. The CDR3 coding sequence is TGCAGCGCCGCTCTTGGGACTAGCGGGGGGCAAGAGACCCAGTACTTC. It yields the protein CSAALGTSGGQETQYF.

The J gene is TRBJ1-2, the V gene TRBV7-6; 10 positions agree with TRBD1. The trim removed 2 bases at V and 5 bases at J, leaving 5 bases unmatched. CDR1 is SGHVS, CDR2 FNYEAQ, per germline. CDR3 length: 15 amino acids. CDR3 sequence reads: CASSLTGTGEYGYTF. DNA of the CDR3: TGTGCCAGCAGCTTAACCGGGACAGGGGAATATGGCTACACCTTC.

This chain uses TRBV2 with TRBJ2-2; D gene ambiguous. The CDR3 runs to 13 residues. Germline CDR1 is SNHLY and CDR2 is FYNNEI. The V end lost 4 bases, the J end lost 6 bases, and 9 bases lay between the germline ends. The CDR3 protein is CASSVRRPGELFF. CDR3 nucleotides: TGTGCCAGCAGTGTGCGGAGACCCGGGGAGCTGTTTTTT. Based on the CDR3 plus reference TRBV2 and TRBJ2-2, the full variable domain is EPEVTQTPSHQVTQMGQEVILRCVPISNHLYFYWYRQILGQKVEFLVSFYNNEISEKSEIFDDQFSVERPDGSNFTLKIRSTKLEDSAMYFCASSVRRPGELFFGEGSRLTVL.

This clone was observed a handful of times. V gene TRBV6-1 combines with J gene TRBJ2-7; 11 bases are shared with TRBD2. The junction had 5 bases not matched to a gene; V was cut back by 4 bases and J by 3 bases. The germline V gene encodes CDR1 MNHNS and CDR2 SASEGT. This CDR3 spans 15 amino acids. DNA of the CDR3: TGTGCCAGCAGTGGCGGGACTAGCGGTTACTACGAGCAGTACTTC. Protein sequence: CASSGGTSGYYEQYF.

This rearrangement joins TRBV18 to TRBJ1-1; perhaps TRBD1 as D (5 bases). This CDR3 spans 15 amino acids. Per the germline V gene, CDR1 is KGHSH and CDR2 is LQKENI. Trimming took off 4 bases at V and 1 base at J, with 13 bases between the two ends. The CDR3 coding sequence is TGTGCCAGCTCACGATCCCTGGGGCCGAACACTGAAGCTTTCTTT. Its translation is CASSRSLGPNTEAFF.

This clone was seen a handful of times. This chain links TRBV10-3 with TRBJ2-7, with TRBD1 as a possible D gene (6 bases). The germline gives CDR1 ENHRY, CDR2 SYGVKD. This CDR3 is built from 14 residues. V lost 6 bases to trimming and J lost 2 bases, with 14 bases between them. CDR3 region: CAISHRESPYEQYF. The CDR3 DNA sequence: TGTGCCATCAGCCACAGGGAGTCCCCCTACGAGCAGTACTTC.

The chain uses TRBV7-8 and TRBJ1-1, with D hard to call. The germline V gene has CDR1 SGHVS and CDR2 FQNEAQ. V shed 1 base and J shed 2 bases, with 5 bases lying between them. The CDR3 has 13 amino acids. CDR3 nucleotide sequence: TGTGCCAGCAGCTTAGACAGTAACACTGAAGCTTTCTTT. Translating gives CASSLDSNTEAFF.

This clone was counted between two and nine times. The chain recombines TRBV5-1 with TRBJ2-7; the D gene is possibly TRBD2 (6 bases). The V end was cut by 0 bases, the J end by 5 bases, with 18 bases between. Germline values: CDR1 SGHRS, CDR2 YFSETQ. The CDR3 extends over 16 amino acids. CDR3 in amino acids: CASSLGIRRAANEQYF. The CDR3 DNA follows: TGCGCCAGCAGCTTGGGGATTCGGAGGGCTGCCAACGAGCAGTACTTC.

The chain uses TRBV19 and TRBJ1-1, with 10 positions matching TRBD1. This CDR3 has 14 amino acids. Per the germline V gene, CDR1 is LNHDA and CDR2 is SQIVND (reference sequence). J gave up 3 bases and V 9 bases, and 7 bases lay outside the gene matches. CDR3 sequence reads: CASQRDRGHTEAFF. For the CDR3, the DNA is TGTGCCAGCCAACGGGACAGGGGTCACACTGAAGCTTTCTTT.

The CDR3 DNA follows: TGTGCCAGCAGCTTGTTCCTCGGCACTGAAGCTTTCTTT. Residues: CASSLFLGTEAFF. This rearrangement joins TRBV5-6 to TRBJ1-1; unclear D gene. The CDR3 runs 13 residues. The V and J ends lost 1 base and 4 bases respectively, with 8 bases between them. In germline, CDR1 is SGHDT, CDR2 YYEEEE.

The table lists this clone with a few counts. In DNA form, the CDR3 reads TGTGCCAGCAGCAAAGCGGGTTACTTCACAGATACGCAGTATTTT. This encodes CASSKAGYFTDTQYF. The J gene is TRBJ2-3, the V gene TRBV7-3; D is possibly TRBD2 (6 bases). The CDR3 runs 15 residues. Germline V lookup: CDR1 SGHTA, CDR2 FQGTGA. Trimming cost V 5 bases and J 2 bases, with 14 bases left between them.

This sequence joins TRBV9 and TRBJ1-2; weak D call: TRBD1 (6 bases). Germline V gives CDR1 SGDLS, CDR2 YYNGEE. The CDR3 sequence is 16 residues long. The V gene lost 5 bases and the J gene lost 0 bases, with 17 bases spanning the gap. The CDR3 bases are TGTGCCAGCAGTCGAGGGGGGGACACATCTAACTATGGCTACACCTTC. Encoded protein: CASSRGGDTSNYGYTF.

The chain carries TRBV29-1 and TRBJ2-2; TRBD1 matches 7 bases. Trimming took 6 bases from V and 0 from J; bases not matched to a gene: 10. The CDR3 consists of 16 residues. Per germline, CDR1 SQVTM and CDR2 ANQGSEA. CDR3 amino acids: CSVRSPGQTNTGELFF. CDR3 nucleotides: TGCAGCGTCCGTTCCCCGGGACAGACGAACACCGGGGAGCTGTTTTTT.

This clone came up a few times. The sample contains more than one DNA sequence encoding this CDR3. The chain has TRBV7-3 and TRBJ2-2; 8 bases are a match to TRBD2. Germline-derived CDR1 and CDR2 are SGHTA and FQGTGA. There are 15 residues in the CDR3. The J segment lost 1 base and the V segment lost 2 bases, leaving 0 bases of the junction unmatched. The CDR3 loop reads CASSLAGGNTGELFF. Written as DNA, the CDR3 is TGTGCCAGCAGCTTAGCGGGAGGGAACACCGGGGAGCTGTTTTTT.

The chain has TRBV27 and TRBJ1-5; D is unclear. Trimming left V 2 bases short and J 1 base short, with 6 bases between. CDR1 MNHEY and CDR2 SMNVEV come from the germline V gene (reference sequence). This CDR3 is 14 amino acids long. In DNA form, the CDR3 reads TGTGCCAGCAGTTTACCAGGAAGCAATCAGCCCCAGCATTTT. It is translated as CASSLPGSNQPQHF.

The rearrangement uses TRBV19 and TRBJ2-5; D possibly corresponds to TRBD1 (5 bases). CDR3 size: 13 residues. Deletions cut 8 bases from V and 3 bases from J, with 13 bases between. Germline V gene sequence: CDR1 LNHDA, CDR2 SQIVND (reference sequence). This chain's CDR3 is CASGSGSEETQYF. The CDR3 nucleotides are TGTGCCAGTGGTTCAGGGTCTGAAGAGACCCAGTACTTC. The full variable domain, its missing parts supplied by reference TRBV19 and TRBJ2-5, is DGGITQSPKYLFRKEGQNVTLSCEQNLNHDAMYWYRQDPGQGLRLIYYSQIVNDFQKGDIAEGYSVSREKKESFPLTVTSAQKNPTAFYLCASGSGSEETQYFGPGTRLLVL.

The CDR3 coding sequence is TGTGCCAGCAGTTTCGGGGGGAGTAGCAATCAGCCCCAGCATTTT. Translated, it gives CASSFGGSSNQPQHF. V gene TRBV27 combines with J gene TRBJ1-5; D perhaps matches TRBD1 (5 bases). CDR1 and CDR2 from the germline V gene are MNHEY and SMNVEV (reference sequence). The V and J ends lost 3 bases and 0 bases respectively, with 9 bases between them. The CDR3 consists of 15 residues.

This clone was counted a few times. This chain connects TRBV5-1 to TRBJ2-2; the D is unclear. Germline CDR1 is SGHRS and CDR2 is YFSETQ. V was shortened by 4 bases and J by 5 bases, with 9 bases between the two germline ends. The CDR3 has 13 amino acids. CDR3 sequence: CASSLVPTGELFF. The CDR3 DNA sequence: TGCGCCAGCAGCCTCGTCCCGACCGGGGAGCTGTTTTTT.

This clone was counted only a few times. V and J are TRBV19 and TRBJ1-5; 7 bases line up with TRBD1. The CDR3 runs 15 residues. CDR1 is LNHDA, CDR2 SQIVND, per germline (reference sequence). The ends lost 8 bases at V and 3 bases at J; junction bases unmatched: 10. CDR3 amino acids: CASGSGQEYNQPQHF. In nucleotides, the CDR3 is TGTGCCAGTGGCTCTGGACAGGAGTACAATCAGCCCCAGCATTTT.

The chain employs TRBV5-1 and TRBJ2-1; 9 bases map to TRBD1. The germline gives CDR1 SGHRS, CDR2 YFSETQ. J lost 9 bases, V lost 0 bases, and 4 bases had no gene match. This CDR3 is built from 14 residues. The CDR3 loop reads CASSLGTGAGEQFF. The CDR3 bases are TGCGCCAGCAGCTTGGGGACAGGGGCTGGTGAGCAGTTCTTC.

The chain couples TRBV9 to TRBJ1-2; 10 bases fit TRBD1. V was pared by 0 bases and J by 5 bases, with 7 bases of the junction left unmatched. The CDR3 is 16 residues long. CDR1 is SGDLS and CDR2 is YYNGEE in the germline V gene. The CDR3 here is CASSVDFSDRGYGYTF. CDR3 DNA: TGTGCCAGCAGCGTAGATTTCTCGGACAGGGGGTATGGCTACACCTTC.

This chain uses TRBV18 with TRBJ2-7, with 9 bases fitting TRBD2. J was trimmed by 5 bases and V by 5 bases; bases with no gene match: 10. CDR1 KGHSH and CDR2 LQKENI come from the germline V gene. The CDR3 is 15 amino acids. The CDR3 sequence is CASSVLAGAGHEQYF. The CDR3 bases are TGTGCCAGCTCAGTCTTAGCGGGAGCCGGCCACGAGCAGTACTTC.

The genes are TRBV27 and TRBJ2-5; TRBD2 matches at 12 bases. CDR1 and CDR2 from the germline V gene are MNHEY and SMNVEV (reference sequence). The CDR3 consists of 14 residues. With 6 bases clipped from V and 5 bases from J, the junction kept 4 bases outside the gene matches. In nucleotides, the CDR3 is TGTGCCAGCAGAGCTAGCGGGAGGGTTGAGACCCAGTACTTC. It yields the protein CASRASGRVETQYF.

The chain combines TRBV4-2 with TRBJ2-1; TRBD2 might be the D (6 bases). The CDR3 is 16 amino acids. Trimming took off 5 bases at V and 8 bases at J, with 22 bases between the two ends. CDR1 LGHNA and CDR2 YNFKEQ come from the germline V gene. The CDR3 sequence is CASSDRAGGPSDEQFF. The CDR3 DNA sequence: TGTGCCAGCAGCGACCGAGCCGGAGGGCCATCCGATGAGCAGTTCTTC.

This clone was seen a few times. The chain uses TRBV7-9 and TRBJ2-5; 9 bases agree with TRBD1. The length of the CDR3 is 19 residues. Germline V CDR1 and CDR2: SEHNR, FQNEAQ (reference sequence). V shed 5 bases, J shed 4 bases, and the junction held 20 bases outside the gene matches. The CDR3 DNA reads TGTGCCAGCAGCCGACCAAAGAATGCTGGAACAGGGGGCGCAGAGACCCAGTACTTC. Translated, it gives CASSRPKNAGTGGAETQYF.

The chain is built from TRBV29-1 and TRBJ2-1, with D tentatively TRBD1 (5 bases). Trimming removed 5 bases at V and 0 bases at J, with 8 bases between. CDR1 is SQVTM, CDR2 ANQGSEA, per germline. CDR3 size: 13 residues. For the CDR3, the DNA is TGCAGCGTTACAGGTTCCTCCTACAATGAGCAGTTCTTC. Amino acid sequence: CSVTGSSYNEQFF.

This clone was picked up a small number of times. The V and J genes are TRBV9 and TRBJ1-3, with 10 bases matching TRBD1. This CDR3 has 15 residues. The V gene end was trimmed by 3 bases and the J gene end by 4 bases; junction bases not matched to a gene: 4. Germline lookup yields CDR1 SGDLS and CDR2 YYNGEE. Here the CDR3 DNA reads TGTGCCAGCAGCGCCGGGACAGGGGCCGGAAACACCATATATTTT. Its protein product is CASSAGTGAGNTIYF.

The chain has TRBV2 and TRBJ2-3; D gene ambiguous. With 6 bases removed from V and 3 bases from J, the gap between germline ends came to 7 bases. The germline gives CDR1 SNHLY, CDR2 FYNNEI. The CDR3 runs 12 residues. CDR3 loop: CASRIETDTQYF. In nucleotides, the CDR3 is TGTGCCAGCAGGATCGAGACAGATACGCAGTATTTT. The whole variable domain, remainder taken from reference TRBV2 and TRBJ2-3, is EPEVTQTPSHQVTQMGQEVILRCVPISNHLYFYWYRQILGQKVEFLVSFYNNEISEKSEIFDDQFSVERPDGSNFTLKIRSTKLEDSAMYFCASRIETDTQYFGPGTRLTVL.

This chain joins TRBV28 and TRBJ2-7; 14 bases map to TRBD2. CDR1 and CDR2 from the germline V gene are MDHEN and SYDVKM. The CDR3 has 16 residues. The V segment lost 6 bases and the J segment 3 bases; nucleotides outside the gene matches: 7. The CDR3 DNA follows: TGTGCCAGCAGCCTAACCGGGACTAGCGGGAGCTACGAGCAGTACTTC. Translation gives CASSLTGTSGSYEQYF.